The clone carrying this T cell receptor (beta chain) was recorded at least ten times. The data were obtained in a study of human T cells and chemical hapten exposure. Study-wide background: From small differences in pooled library volume came most of the variation in per-sample TCR yields.

Time point indicated: patch test 1, 2 weeks after DPC sensitization. Treatment here: therapeutic diphenylcyclopropenone sensitization with weekly scalp DPC. Suited to DPC and affected by alopecia, the donors ranged from 18 to 70 years old. In the original processing: Individual samples carried between 23,224 and 690,600 TCRs, with 95,638 as the median. MiXCR, applied by TCRdb to the RACE reads, yields one record per CDR3 protein. These V and J calls derive from TCRdb rather than the authors' analysis. The data contain approximately 340,000 distinct CDR3 sequences, under 9% of them singletons. V was pared by 3 bases and J by 4 bases, with 8 bases between. The CDR3 is made up of 14 amino acids. Per germline, CDR1 KGHDR and CDR2 SFDVKD.

Sequenced here: whole blood, sampled in connection with sensitization to the hapten diphenylcyclopropenone (DPC). The rearrangement joins TRBV24-1 to TRBJ2-2, with no clear D. This TCR derives from a young woman with alopecia areata. Some clones in this sample may be carry-over from other donors' samples. The CDR3 DNA reads as TGTGCCACCAGTGATATCACAAGCACCGGGGAGCTGTTTTTT. This codes for CATSDITSTGELFF.